This T cell receptor beta chain came from a study of blood T cell repertoires in COVID-19. Study-level information: Whether acute or convalescent, the COVID-19 samples came from the United States, Italy and Spain.

This clone was seen once. Cohorts were determined from participant-reported clinical history. This CDR3 is built from 14 residues. Sequencing used immunoSEQ multiplex PCR; TCRdb keeps in-frame clones, though not all of them. The sample has some 150,000 clones, more than 75% seen once. Sequenced material: PBMCs or T cells enriched from blood (not recorded which). The TCR sequence derives from a woman in her twenties or thirties with acute COVID-19. This chain uses TRBV12-2 with TRBJ1-6. TRBV12-2 is a recognized pseudogene. The CDR3 reads CASRPMGGDSPLHF. In nucleotides, the CDR3 is TGTGCAAGTCGCCCAATGGGCGGGGATTCACCCCTCCACTTT.